This T cell receptor (beta chain) appears in the sequencing data of a study of T-cell reconstitution after alpha-beta-depleted transplantation in children. Overall study results and limits: Expanded clones from the graft, numbering several hundred, reportedly supplied alpha-beta T cells about two months after transplant. After one year, T-cell counts and TCRbeta diversity mostly came from new T cells. The study traced high day-60 TCRbeta diversity in some patients to surviving recipient T cells and thymic progenitors.

The library targeted TCRbeta and was prepared with unique molecular identifiers. Each CDR3 protein gets one entry after TCRdb re-called the PCR reads with MiXCR. The table shows about 980,000 distinct CDR3 sequences, with around 30% occurring only once. The V gene lost 0 bases and the J gene lost 1 base, with 10 bases spanning the gap. The CDR3 is 16 residues long. Germline CDR1 reads LGHDT; CDR2 reads YNNKEL (reference sequence). To note about this clonotype: Its cognate antigen is unknown.

The clonotype was recovered from a boy in the first two years of life who had a stem cell transplant for SCID, so the T cells may come from the graft donor. The chain carries TRBV3-1 and TRBJ1-5, with D unclear. The source was PBMCs, mostly from graft donor cells, collected 360 days after TCRalphabeta/CD19-depleted stem cell transplant. The CDR3 DNA follows: TGTGCCAGCAGCCAAGATCCGGCTTCGAGCAATCAGCCCCAGCATTTT. Its translation: CASSQDPASSNQPQHF.